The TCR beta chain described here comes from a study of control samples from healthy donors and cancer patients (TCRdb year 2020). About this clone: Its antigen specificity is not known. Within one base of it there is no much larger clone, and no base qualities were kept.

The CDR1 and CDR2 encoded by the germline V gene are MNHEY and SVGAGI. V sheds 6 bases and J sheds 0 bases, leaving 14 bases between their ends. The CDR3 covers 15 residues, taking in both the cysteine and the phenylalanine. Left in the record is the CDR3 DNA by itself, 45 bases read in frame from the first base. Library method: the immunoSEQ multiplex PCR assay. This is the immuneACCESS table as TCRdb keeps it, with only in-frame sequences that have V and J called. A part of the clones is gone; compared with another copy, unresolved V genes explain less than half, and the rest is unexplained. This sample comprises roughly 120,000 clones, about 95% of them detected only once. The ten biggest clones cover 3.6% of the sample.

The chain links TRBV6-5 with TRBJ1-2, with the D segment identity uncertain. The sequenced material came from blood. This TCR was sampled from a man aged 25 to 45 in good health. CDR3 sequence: CASRSTDHSNYGYTF. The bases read TGTGCCAGCAGGTCTACGGACCACTCTAACTATGGCTACACCTTC.